Listed below are T cell receptor beta chains from one sample, sequenced in a study of cytomegalovirus exposure and HLA in healthy donors. Clones were sequenced by immunoSEQ multiplex PCR, and TCRdb holds only the in-frame ones, with some missing. The repertoire holds fewer than 120,000 clones, less than 85% seen once, with 10% to 15% in the top ten. The sequenced sample was PBMCs. The receptors here all came from a man aged 25 to 40 in good health and CMV-seropositive. CDR3s include the opening cysteine and the closing phenylalanine or tryptophan. The D gene is left open where the match is weak. For some rows the clone size is stated as once, few or many, or as a class when expanded; others skip it.

TRBD1	TRBV13	.	TRBJ2-7	TGTGCCAGCAGCCCCTCGATTCCGGTGGGGGACAGGGGAGACGAGCAGTACTTC	CASSPSIPVGDRGDEQYF
TRBD1	TRBV2	.	TRBJ1-5	TGTGCCAGCAGGTTGGGGACAGTCAATCAGCCCCAGCATTTT	CASRLGTVNQPQHF
.	TRBV10-3	.	TRBJ2-7	TGTGCCATCAGTGAACCACCGGGGGAGCAGTACTTC	CAISEPPGEQYF
TRBD1	TRBV5-1	few	TRBJ2-3	TGCGCCAGCAGCTCGGGACAGGTTCCAGATACGCAGTATTTT	CASSSGQVPDTQYF
TRBD1	TRBV6-1	few	TRBJ1-2	TGTGCCAGCAGTTCCGGGACAGACTATGGCTACACCTTC	CASSSGTDYGYTF
.	TRBV10-2	.	TRBJ2-7	TGCGCCAGCAGCCCCACCGGCCTCTCGGGGAGCTCCTACGAGCAGTACTTC	CASSPTGLSGSSYEQYF
TRBD1	TRBV28	.	TRBJ1-2	TGTGCCAGCAGAACGGGACAGGGAAGCTATGGCTACACCTTC	CASRTGQGSYGYTF
TRBD1	TRBV5-1	once	TRBJ1-4	TGCGCCAGTAGGCAGGGGGCGACCGCAACTAATGAAAAACTGTTTTTT	CASRQGATATNEKLFF
.	TRBV6-6	.	TRBJ2-2	TGTGCCAGCAGTTACCGCGAGGGTACCGGGGAGCTGTTTTTT	CASSYREGTGELFF
.	TRBV7-9	.	TRBJ2-1	TGTGCCAGCAGCTCACGGGTGGGGAGCCGGGAGTACTACTACAATGAGCAGTTCTTC	CASSSRVGSREYYYNEQFF
.	TRBV10-2	.	TRBJ2-1	TGCGCCAGCAGTCCGGGTCGTACAACCGATGAGCAGTTCTTC	CASSPGRTTDEQFF
TRBD2	TRBV6-1	.	TRBJ2-7	TGTGCCAGCAGTGCCCTAGCGGGGGGGACCCACGAGCAGTACTTC	CASSALAGGTHEQYF
.	TRBV9	.	TRBJ2-5	TGTGCCAGCAGCGTAGGCCCCGGAATCCAGGTAGAGACCCAGTACTTC	CASSVGPGIQVETQYF
.	TRBV14	.	TRBJ2-2	TGTGCCAGCAGCCAAGCTCTGGCCTCCCGAGCGGGCACCGGGGAGCTGTTTTTT	CASSQALASRAGTGELFF
TRBD1	TRBV2	.	TRBJ2-4	TGTGCCAGGGCGACAGGGGCCAAAAACATTCAGTACTTC	CARATGAKNIQYF
TRBD2	TRBV19	.	TRBJ2-1	TGTGCCAGTTGGGAGGGCGCAGGGAATGAGCAGTTCTTC	CASWEGAGNEQFF
TRBD2	TRBV7-3	.	TRBJ2-1	TGTGCCAGCAGCCTGCTAGCGGGGGGGCCAAATGAGCAGTTCTTC	CASSLLAGGPNEQFF
TRBD1	TRBV4-1	.	TRBJ1-6	TGCGCCAGCAGCCAAGGTCAGGGGGACAATTCACCCCTCCACTTT	CASSQGQGDNSPLHF
.	TRBV18	.	TRBJ1-2	TGTGCCAGCTCACCAGTTAGAATGATATCGAACTATGGCTACACCTTC	CASSPVRMISNYGYTF
TRBD1	TRBV11-2	.	TRBJ1-3	TGTGCCAGCAGCCCAAATCTAGACAGGGGCGCTGGAGACACCATATATTTT	CASSPNLDRGAGDTIYF
.	TRBV27	.	TRBJ1-3	TGTGCCAGCAGTCCTACCCCCCCGGGACACGGAGACACCATATATTTT	CASSPTPPGHGDTIYF
TRBD1	TRBV23-1	.	TRBJ2-1	TGCGCCAGCACCCACGACAGGGGATCCTACAATGAGCAGTTCTTC	CASTHDRGSYNEQFF
.	TRBV19	.	TRBJ1-1	TGTGCCAGTAGTAGCGGGATGAACACTGAAGCTTTCTTT	CASSSGMNTEAFF
.	TRBV9	.	TRBJ1-5	TGTGCCAGCAGCTCCCGGAGGGAGGGTCAGCCCCAGCATTTT	CASSSRREGQPQHF
TRBD2	TRBV6-5	.	TRBJ2-1	TGTGCCAGCAGCCTAGCGGGGGTTTACAATGAGCAGTTCTTC	CASSLAGVYNEQFF